The 24 T cell receptor beta chains below come from one sample, sequenced in a study of blood T cell repertoires in COVID-19. This table comes from immunoSEQ multiplex PCR, and its TCRdb copy is limited to in-frame clones, with some not included. The table records 200,000 or so clones, roughly nine tenths of them present only once. Sequencing was done on a sample of PBMCs or T cells enriched from blood (not recorded which). These receptors came from a young woman who had recovered from COVID-19.

Only a few counts were recorded for this clone. The chain recombines TRBV9 with TRBJ2-1; TRBD2 matches 12 bases. Trimming removed 4 bases from V and 4 bases from J; junction bases left unmatched: 12. This CDR3 spans 18 amino acids. CDR1 and CDR2 from the germline V gene are SGDLS and YYNGEE. The CDR3 is CASSPRASGGAGYNEQFF. CDR3 in DNA: TGTGCCAGCAGCCCGCGGGCTAGCGGGGGGGCGGGATACAATGAGCAGTTCTTC.

This clone was seen once. The chain combines TRBV15 with TRBJ1-2, with D maybe TRBD1 (6 bases). Trimming shortened V by 2 bases and J by 4 bases, and 11 bases separated the two germline ends. Germline loops: CDR1 LNHNV, CDR2 YYDKDF (reference sequence). The CDR3 covers 14 residues. CDR3 in amino acids: CATSRQGKVYGYTF. CDR3 DNA sequence: TGTGCCACCAGCAGACAGGGGAAGGTCTATGGCTACACCTTC.

This clone was detected only once. V and J are TRBV30 and TRBJ1-6; 8 bases line up with TRBD1. V lost 2 bases, J lost 9 bases, and 6 bases stayed unmatched. The CDR3 spans 14 residues. Germline CDR1 is GTSNPN and CDR2 is SVGIG (reference sequence). The CDR3 sequence is CAWSLLDRGSPLHF. CDR3 bases: TGTGCCTGGAGTCTTTTAGACAGGGGTTCACCCCTCCACTTT.

This clone was observed a few times. The rearrangement uses TRBV10-2 and TRBJ2-7, with 11 bases identical to TRBD1. The CDR3 consists of 15 residues. Losses at the gene ends were 0 bases for V and 3 bases for J; bases not matched to a gene: 1. CDR1 and CDR2 from the germline V gene are WSHSY and SAAADI. Written as DNA, the CDR3 is TGCGCCAGCAGTGAGTCCGGGACAGGGGGCTACGAGCAGTACTTC. Translation: CASSESGTGGYEQYF.

The table lists this clone with a count of one. V usage is TRBV6-5 and J usage is TRBJ1-3; D gene ambiguous. Germline V CDR1 and CDR2: MNHEY, SVGAGI. V was cut by 6 bases and J by 4 bases, with 7 bases left in between. The CDR3 covers 12 residues. The CDR3 loop is CASRGRGNTIYF. In DNA, the CDR3 is TGTGCCAGCAGGGGCAGAGGAAACACCATATATTTT.

The genes are TRBV21-1 and TRBJ1-1; the tabulated D call, TRBD1, remains unverified against the DNA. TRBV21-1 is classified as a pseudogene. CDR3 length: 15 residues. The CDR3 sequence is CASSCPGVLNTEAFF. The CDR3 DNA sequence: TGTGCCAGCAGCTGTCCAGGGGTACTGAACACTGAAGCTTTCTTT.

The chain has TRBV24-1 and TRBJ1-2, with TRBD1 matching 7 bases. The CDR3 covers 13 residues. Trimming cost V 6 bases and J 5 bases; bases outside gene matches: 5. The V gene's germline CDR1 is KGHDR and CDR2 SFDVKD. The CDR3 nucleotides are TGTGCCACCAGTAAGGGGGCAGCATATGGCTACACCTTC. As protein: CATSKGAAYGYTF.

V usage is TRBV6-1 and J usage is TRBJ2-7; 9 bases fit TRBD1. Per the germline V gene, CDR1 is MNHNS and CDR2 is SASEGT. The CDR3 runs to 15 residues. The ends lost 3 bases at V and 4 bases at J; junction bases unmatched: 7. CDR3 region: CASSEAGTGSYEQYF. Here the CDR3 DNA reads TGTGCCAGCAGTGAGGCCGGGACAGGGTCGTACGAGCAGTACTTC.

The chain carries TRBV28 and TRBJ1-5; 8 positions agree with TRBD1. Trimming removed 4 bases from V and 5 bases from J; junction bases left unmatched: 10. Per germline, CDR1 MDHEN and CDR2 SYDVKM. The CDR3 runs 16 residues. CDR3 in amino acids: CASSSLDRVPHQPQHF. CDR3 nucleotide sequence: TGTGCCAGCAGTTCCCTGGACAGGGTCCCCCATCAGCCCCAGCATTTT. Full variable domain (rest looked up from reference TRBV28 and TRBJ1-5): DVKVTQSSRYLVKRTGEKVFLECVQDMDHENMFWYRQDPGLGLRLIYFSYDVKMKEKGDIPEGYSVSREKKERFSLILESASTNQTSMYLCASSSLDRVPHQPQHFGDGTRLSIL.

The chain uses TRBV10-1 and TRBJ2-7, with 7 bases that match TRBD1. J gave up 5 bases and V 10 bases, and 8 bases lay outside the gene matches. The CDR3 runs 12 residues. Per the germline V gene, CDR1 is WNHNN and CDR2 is SYGVQD (reference sequence). This CDR3 is CAIQGRKDEQYF. The CDR3 nucleotides read TGCGCCATACAGGGGCGGAAGGACGAGCAGTACTTC.

This clone was seen a single time. V is TRBV24-1 and J is TRBJ1-4; D is possibly TRBD1 (6 bases). Trimming stripped 4 bases from V and 2 bases from J, with 7 bases between. CDR1 and CDR2 (germline): KGHDR, SFDVKD. The CDR3 runs 14 residues. The CDR3 coding sequence is TGTGCCACCAGTGACGGACAGACTAATGAAAAACTGTTTTTT. Amino acid sequence: CATSDGQTNEKLFF.

Written as DNA, the CDR3 is TGTGCCAGCAGTCCCTGGAGTCTTTACACTGAAGCTTTCTTT. Translated, it gives CASSPWSLYTEAFF. The chain is built from TRBV7-9 and TRBJ1-1; D is unclear. Germline values: CDR1 SEHNR, CDR2 FQNEAQ (reference sequence). Trimming took off 6 bases at V and 3 bases at J, with 14 bases between the two ends. CDR3 length equals 14 residues.

This chain joins TRBV7-9 and TRBJ1-5; possible D gene TRBD1, 5 bases. The germline V gene has CDR1 SEHNR and CDR2 FQNEAQ (reference sequence). The CDR3 loop spans 14 amino acids. Deletions cut 5 bases from V and 3 bases from J, with 11 bases between. The CDR3 spells CASSHDSPNQPQHF. The CDR3 DNA follows: TGTGCCAGCAGCCATGACAGTCCCAATCAGCCCCAGCATTTT.

V is TRBV6-1 and J is TRBJ2-1, with 7 bases aligning to TRBD1. V dropped 1 base and J dropped 0; count of bases not matched to a gene: 0. The CDR3 runs to 15 residues. Germline V gives CDR1 MNHNS, CDR2 SASEGT. CDR3 nucleotide sequence: TGTGCCAGCAGTGAAGGGGACAGCTCCTACAATGAGCAGTTCTTC. As protein: CASSEGDSSYNEQFF.

The chain uses TRBV11-2 and TRBJ1-5, with 7 bases matching TRBD1. Unmatched junction bases numbered 5, after V lost 3 bases and J lost 9 bases. Germline values: CDR1 SGHAT, CDR2 FQNNGV. This CDR3 has 13 amino acids. CDR3 region: CASSFGAGGPQHF. In DNA, the CDR3 is TGTGCCAGCAGCTTTGGGGCAGGGGGGCCCCAGCATTTT. Variable domain in full (rest from reference TRBV11-2 and TRBJ1-5): EAGVAQSPRYKIIEKRQSVAFWCNPISGHATLYWYQQILGQGPKLLIQFQNNGVVDDSQLPKDRFSAERLKGVDSTLKIQPAKLEDSAVYLCASSFGAGGPQHFGDGTRLSIL.

CDR3 sequence: CASEKVAGQYNSPLHF. CDR3 in DNA: TGTGCCAGCGAGAAGGTGGCTGGGCAGTATAATTCACCCCTCCACTTT. V usage is TRBV5-8 and J usage is TRBJ1-6; D uncertain. CDR3 length: 16 residues. The germline V and J ends were trimmed by 7 bases and 4 bases, with 18 bases remaining between them. In germline, CDR1 is SGHTS, CDR2 YDEGEE. Together with reference TRBV5-8 and TRBJ1-6, the CDR3 gives the full variable domain: EAGVTQSPTHLIKTRGQQATLRCSPISGHTSVYWYQQALGLGLQFLLWYDEGEERNRGNFPPRFSGRQFPNYSSELNVNALELEDSALYLCASEKVAGQYNSPLHFGNGTRLTVT.

This clone was detected only a few times. The chain couples TRBV9 to TRBJ1-1; perhaps TRBD1 as D (5 bases). The CDR3 consists of 12 residues. CDR1 is SGDLS, CDR2 YYNGEE, per germline. The germline V and J ends were trimmed by 6 bases and 5 bases, with 11 bases remaining between them. For the CDR3, the DNA is TGTGCCAGCATGGGGCAAAAAACTGAAGCTTTCTTT. This translates into CASMGQKTEAFF. Full variable domain (outside the CDR3, taken from reference TRBV9 and TRBJ1-1): DSGVTQTPKHLITATGQRVTLRCSPRSGDLSVYWYQQSLDQGLQFLIQYYNGEERAKGNILERFSAQQFPDLHSELNLSSLELGDSALYFCASMGQKTEAFFGQGTRLTVV.

This sequence joins TRBV6-5 and TRBJ2-3; TRBD2 matches at 7 bases. This CDR3 comprises 13 residues. With V trimmed by 6 bases and J by 1 base, 1 base remained unmatched. CDR1 is MNHEY, CDR2 SVGAGI, per germline. CDR3 in DNA: TGTGCCAGCAGACGGGAGGGCACAGATACGCAGTATTTT. This gives the protein CASRREGTDTQYF.

The CDR3: CASRFGQGRYEQYF. CDR3 DNA sequence: TGCGCCAGCAGGTTCGGACAGGGTCGGTACGAGCAGTACTTC. J is TRBJ2-7 and V is TRBV5-1, with 8 nucleotides matching TRBD1. Trimming took 5 bases from V and 4 from J; bases not matched to a gene: 8. Germline V gives CDR1 SGHRS, CDR2 YFSETQ. The CDR3 covers 14 residues.

This chain connects TRBV4-1 to TRBJ2-1; D might be TRBD2 (6 bases). Germline V CDR1 and CDR2: MGHRA, YSYEKL. V shed 3 bases and J shed 10 bases, with 19 bases lying between them. This CDR3 has 15 residues. The CDR3 is CASSHELTSLREQFF. The CDR3 bases are TGCGCCAGCAGCCACGAACTTACTAGCTTACGGGAGCAGTTCTTC.

The CDR3 DNA reads TGTGCCAGCAGTGACTTGGCAGGAACCACCCCCTACAATGAGCAGTTCTTC. Translating it yields CASSDLAGTTPYNEQFF. The rearrangement links TRBV6-1 to TRBJ2-1; no reliable D call. From germline, CDR1 is MNHNS and CDR2 SASEGT. V was pared by 3 bases and J by 2 bases, with 17 bases between. This CDR3 contains 17 residues.

This chain uses TRBV11-2 with TRBJ2-2, with 11 positions matching TRBD1. CDR3 length: 15 residues. The V gene end was trimmed by 1 base and the J gene end by 5 bases; junction bases not matched to a gene: 0. In germline, CDR1 is SGHAT, CDR2 FQNNGV. The CDR3 reads CASSLGDRGTGELFF. In nucleotides, the CDR3 is TGTGCCAGCAGCTTAGGGGACAGGGGGACCGGGGAGCTGTTTTTT.

The sample holds one count of this clone. The chain links TRBV12-5 to TRBJ1-2; 7 positions agree with TRBD1. The ends lost 3 bases at V and 3 bases at J; junction bases unmatched: 4. The CDR3 spans 14 residues. Per the germline V gene, CDR1 is LGHNT and CDR2 is FRNRAP. In nucleotides, the CDR3 is TGTGCTAGTGGTTTTGGACAGGTGTACTATGGCTACACCTTC. Amino acids: CASGFGQVYYGYTF.

The chain uses TRBV5-4 and TRBJ2-3; 10 bases agree with TRBD1. The CDR3 consists of 15 residues. The germline gives CDR1 SGHNT, CDR2 YYREEE (reference sequence). The trim removed 3 bases at V and 3 bases at J, leaving 4 bases unmatched. In DNA form, the CDR3 reads TGTGCCAGCAGCTCCCCGGGACAGGGGACAGATACGCAGTATTTT. This encodes CASSSPGQGTDTQYF. Drawing the rest from reference TRBV5-4 and TRBJ2-3, the complete variable domain is ETGVTQSPTHLIKTRGQQVTLRCSSQSGHNTVSWYQQALGQGPQFIFQYYREEENGRGNFPPRFSGLQFPNYSSELNVNALELDDSALYLCASSSPGQGTDTQYFGPGTRLTVL.